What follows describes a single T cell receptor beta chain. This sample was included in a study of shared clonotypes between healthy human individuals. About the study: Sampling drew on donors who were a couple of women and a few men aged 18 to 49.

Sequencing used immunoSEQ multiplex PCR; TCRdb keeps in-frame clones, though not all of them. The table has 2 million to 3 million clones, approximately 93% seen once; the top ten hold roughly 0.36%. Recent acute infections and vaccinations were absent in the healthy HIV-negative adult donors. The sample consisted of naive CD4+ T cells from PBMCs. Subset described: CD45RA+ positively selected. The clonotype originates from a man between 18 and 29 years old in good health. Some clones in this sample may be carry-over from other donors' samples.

CDR3 sequence (DNA): TGTGCCATCAGTGAGTCGGATTCATTCCGAGGGGAGCAGTTCTTC. It yields the protein CAISESDSFRGEQFF. The V and J genes are TRBV10-3 and TRBJ2-1; weak D call: TRBD2 (5 bases). Looked up from germline, CDR1 is ENHRY and CDR2 is SYGVKD. The V gene lost 0 bases and the J gene lost 10 bases, with 16 bases spanning the gap. This CDR3 has 15 amino acids.